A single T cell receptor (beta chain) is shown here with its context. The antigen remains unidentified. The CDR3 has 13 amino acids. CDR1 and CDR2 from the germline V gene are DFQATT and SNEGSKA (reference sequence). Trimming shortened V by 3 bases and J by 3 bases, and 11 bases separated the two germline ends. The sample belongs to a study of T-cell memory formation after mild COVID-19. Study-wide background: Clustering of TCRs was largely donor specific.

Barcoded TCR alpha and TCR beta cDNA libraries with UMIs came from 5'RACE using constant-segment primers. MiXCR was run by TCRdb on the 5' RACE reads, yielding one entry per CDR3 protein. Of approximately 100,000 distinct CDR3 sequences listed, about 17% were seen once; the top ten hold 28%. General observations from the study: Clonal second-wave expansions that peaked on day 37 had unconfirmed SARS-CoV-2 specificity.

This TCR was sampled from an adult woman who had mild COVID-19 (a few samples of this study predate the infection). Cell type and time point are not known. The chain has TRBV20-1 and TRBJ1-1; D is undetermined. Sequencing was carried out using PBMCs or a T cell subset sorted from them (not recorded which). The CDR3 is CSASSYGDTEAFF. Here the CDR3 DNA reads TGCAGTGCTAGCAGTTACGGGGACACTGAAGCTTTCTTT.